Following are 17 T cell receptor beta chains from one sample sequenced in a study of blood T cells in healthy people across ages. The authors ran a second PCR of roughly 6 to 12 cycles using a sample-barcoded 5' primer and a J-beta primer mix. One entry per CDR3 protein, called by TCRdb with MiXCR from the 5' RACE reads. The sample has some 1,000,000 distinct CDR3 sequences, roughly a quarter seen once. This sample was shared with a second study, whose subject was T cells of mothers and their children.

The sample taken for sequencing was blood. Every receptor here comes from a girl aged 2-10 years in good health.

Only a few counts were recorded for this clonotype. The genes are TRBV12-3 or TRBV12-4 and TRBJ1-2, with TRBD1 matching over 12 bases. The CDR3 has 15 amino acids. Unmatched junction bases numbered 5, after V lost 2 bases and J lost 7 bases. The CDR3 DNA sequence: TGTGCCAGCAGTTTATCGGGACAGGGGGCGGGTGGCTACACCTTC. Translated, it gives CASSLSGQGAGGYTF.

This clonotype was observed a few times. The chain combines TRBV6-1 with TRBJ2-1; the match to TRBD2 covers 12 bases. Germline V lookup: CDR1 MNHNS, CDR2 SASEGT. The CDR3 extends over 15 amino acids. Unmatched junction bases numbered 7, after V lost 1 base and J lost 12 bases. CDR3 DNA sequence: TGTGCCAGCAGTGAAGGGCTAGCGGGGGGGCTACGGCAGTTCTTC. Its translation is CASSEGLAGGLRQFF.

The count of this clonotype is one. This chain uses TRBV2 with TRBJ2-1; 7 bases line up with TRBD2. The CDR3 spans 15 residues. Germline CDR1 reads SNHLY; CDR2 reads FYNNEI. J gave up 7 bases and V 5 bases, and 11 bases lay outside the gene matches. CDR3 residues: CASSFGTTLPNEQFF. CDR3 bases: TGTGCCAGCAGTTTCGGGACTACCCTCCCGAATGAGCAGTTCTTC.

This clonotype was seen a few times. The gene calls are TRBV7-2 and TRBJ1-6; D is possibly TRBD1 (5 bases). CDR3 size: 15 residues. V lost 5 bases and J 8 bases, leaving 16 bases between the germline ends. Germline assignment: CDR1 SGHTA and CDR2 FQGNSA. This CDR3 is CASSPEDTSHSPLHF. CDR3 in DNA: TGTGCCAGCAGCCCTGAGGACACCTCTCATTCACCCCTCCACTTT.

The V call is TRBV5-1, the J call TRBJ2-2; TRBD2 matches at 12 bases. This CDR3 is built from 16 residues. Per germline, CDR1 SGHRS and CDR2 YFSETQ. Trimming removed 2 bases from V and 7 bases from J; junction bases left unmatched: 6. CDR3 DNA sequence: TGCGCCAGCAGCTTTCGACTAGCGGGAGAGAACGGGGAGCTGTTTTTT. It specifies CASSFRLAGENGELFF.

This clonotype was found once. The rearrangement links TRBV5-6 to TRBJ1-4; weak D call: TRBD1 (5 bases). V lost 4 bases to trimming and J lost 0 bases, with 13 bases between them. The germline gives CDR1 SGHDT, CDR2 YYEEEE. The CDR3 contains 16 residues. The CDR3 sequence is CASSGTDSATNEKLFF. The CDR3 DNA sequence: TGTGCCAGCAGCGGCACCGACAGTGCAACTAATGAAAAACTGTTTTTT.

As for this clonotype: Mismatch with germline at one junction end may stem from a read error. The chain has TRBV2 and TRBJ2-3; D remains unclear. Looked up from germline, CDR1 is SNHLY and CDR2 is FYNNEI. The CDR3 has 15 residues. For the CDR3, the DNA is TGTGCCAGTAGTGACGGGTACCACGTTGTAGATACGCAGTATTTT. It specifies CASSDGYHVVDTQYF.

The chain combines TRBV20-1 with TRBJ1-4; 10 positions agree with TRBD1. The CDR3 is 16 residues long. Germline lookup yields CDR1 DFQATT and CDR2 SNEGSKA (reference sequence). Trimming cost V 0 bases and J 5 bases; bases outside gene matches: 6. The CDR3 reads CSARDLDRGPNEKLFF. The CDR3 DNA sequence: TGCAGTGCTAGAGATTTAGACAGGGGGCCCAATGAAAAACTGTTTTTT.

V usage is TRBV4-1 and J usage is TRBJ2-7; 8 bases fit TRBD2. The CDR3 extends over 14 amino acids. V shed 5 bases, J shed 5 bases, and the junction held 8 bases outside the gene matches. The germline CDR1 and CDR2 sequences are MGHRA and YSYEKL. DNA of the CDR3: TGCGCCAGCAGCACGGGGGGGTCGAGACACGAGCAGTACTTC. Protein sequence: CASSTGGSRHEQYF.

The chain links TRBV29-1 to TRBJ2-1; 7 bases fit TRBD2. CDR3 length: 14 residues. Losses at the gene ends were 3 bases for V and 6 bases for J; bases not matched to a gene: 8. CDR1 and CDR2 (germline): SQVTM, ANQGSEA. CDR3 residues: CSVDLAGVSNEQFF. As DNA, the CDR3 is TGCAGCGTTGATTTGGCGGGAGTCAGCAATGAGCAGTTCTTC.

The chain employs TRBV27 and TRBJ1-6, with D hard to call. The CDR3 contains 14 residues. The V and J ends lost 3 bases and 3 bases respectively, with 6 bases between them. Germline V lookup: CDR1 MNHEY, CDR2 SMNVEV (reference sequence). This CDR3 reads CASSLVNYNSPLHF. DNA for the CDR3: TGTGCCAGCAGTTTGGTGAACTATAATTCACCCCTCCACTTT.

The gene calls are TRBV6-6 and TRBJ2-5; D unclear. The J call may be incorrect, as the DNA end agrees better with TRBJ2-7. The V gene's germline CDR1 is MNHNY and CDR2 SVGAGI (reference sequence). This CDR3 is 16 amino acids long. CDR3 region: CASSYSGTPHYYEQYF. DNA for the CDR3: TGTGCCAGCAGTTACTCTGGCACCCCACACTACTACGAGCAGTACTTC.

This rearrangement joins TRBV9 to TRBJ2-5; 7 bases are shared with TRBD2. The germline gives CDR1 SGDLS, CDR2 YYNGEE. The CDR3 has 16 amino acids. V was clipped by 2 bases and J by 4 bases; unmatched bases: 11. The CDR3 coding sequence is TGTGCCAGCAGCGTGTCGGGGCGCGGGGGAGCAGAGACCCAGTACTTC. Its translation is CASSVSGRGGAETQYF.

The chain carries TRBV6-2 or TRBV6-3 and TRBJ2-1; 9 positions agree with TRBD1. CDR1 is MNHEY and CDR2 is SVGEGT in the germline V gene. Trimming removed 2 bases from V and 8 bases from J; junction bases left unmatched: 4. The CDR3 totals 14 residues. CDR3 region: CASSYGTGLDEQFF. In nucleotides, the CDR3 is TGTGCCAGCAGTTACGGGACAGGGCTCGATGAGCAGTTCTTC.

The chain uses TRBV9 and TRBJ2-1; no clear D gene. The germline CDR1 and CDR2 sequences are SGDLS and YYNGEE. Deletions cut 0 bases from V and 11 bases from J, with 12 bases between. CDR3 length: 13 amino acids. The CDR3 protein is CASSVEAPPKQFF. The CDR3 DNA reads as TGTGCCAGCAGCGTAGAGGCCCCCCCAAAGCAGTTCTTC.

The chain uses TRBV2 and TRBJ1-4; possibly TRBD1 for D (5 bases). Germline CDR1 and CDR2: SNHLY and FYNNEI. This CDR3 spans 17 amino acids. The germline V and J ends were trimmed by 6 bases and 5 bases, with 22 bases remaining between them. CDR3 sequence (DNA): TGTGCCAGCAGCGAACCGGGTCGTCAGGGTCAAAATGAAAAACTGTTTTTT. Protein sequence: CASSEPGRQGQNEKLFF. The entire variable domain, with the rest obtained from reference TRBV2 and TRBJ1-4, is as follows: EPEVTQTPSHQVTQMGQEVILRCVPISNHLYFYWYRQILGQKVEFLVSFYNNEISEKSEIFDDQFSVERPDGSNFTLKIRSTKLEDSAMYFCASSEPGRQGQNEKLFFGSGTQLSVL.

This clonotype was seen only once. The V gene is TRBV20-1, the J gene TRBJ1-3, with TRBD1 as a possible D gene (5 bases). With 1 base removed from V and 2 bases from J, the gap between germline ends came to 9 bases. This CDR3 spans 14 amino acids. CDR1 is DFQATT and CDR2 is SNEGSKA in the germline V gene (reference sequence). The CDR3 region is CSARVGGPGNTIYF. Here the CDR3 DNA reads TGCAGTGCTAGAGTCGGGGGACCTGGAAACACCATATATTTT.